The 25 T cell receptor beta chains below all came from one sample that was sequenced in a study of T cell responses to AZD1222 COVID-19 vaccine. Libraries were prepared by immunoSEQ multiplex PCR; TCRdb keeps only in-frame clonotypes and omits some of them. The sample includes approximately 120,000 clones, under 95% of them seen just once. This sample comprised peripheral blood, obtained on day 0 of AZD1222 vaccination. Receptors originate from an adult in good health.

This sequence joins TRBV5-1 and TRBJ2-2; TRBD2 agrees at 7 bases. This CDR3 is 17 amino acids long. With 0 bases clipped from V and 5 bases from J, the junction kept 10 bases outside the gene matches. From germline, CDR1 is SGHRS and CDR2 YFSETQ. Written as DNA, the CDR3 is TGCGCCAGCAGCTTGGGTCCGGGAGGAGGACGGACCGGGGAGCTGTTTTTT. It yields the protein CASSLGPGGGRTGELFF.

The chain carries TRBV11-2 and TRBJ2-7; D remains ambiguous. V was trimmed by 2 bases and J by 2 bases, leaving 4 bases between them. The CDR3 is 12 residues long. Germline V gene lookup returns CDR1 SGHAT and CDR2 FQNNGV. The CDR3 spells CASSLNTYEQYF. The CDR3 DNA is TGTGCCAGCAGCTTAAACACCTACGAGCAGTACTTC.

The genes are TRBV19 and TRBJ1-4; D gene ambiguous. The CDR3 spans 13 residues. CDR1 LNHDA and CDR2 SQIVND come from the germline V gene (reference sequence). V was clipped by 6 bases and J by 7 bases, with 12 bases between them. CDR3 in DNA: TGTGCCAGTAGGAAGGGAGCCCTTGAAAAACTGTTTTTT. Amino acid sequence: CASRKGALEKLFF.

The genes are TRBV6-2 or TRBV6-3 and TRBJ2-1; 7 bases match TRBD1. Germline V gene data show CDR1 as MNHEY and CDR2 as SVGEGT. This CDR3 comprises 16 residues. Trimming cost V 5 bases and J 9 bases; bases outside gene matches: 16. The CDR3, as DNA: TGTGCCAGCAGTCCCCGACCTGACAGGGTCCTCGGTGAGCAGTTCTTC. This sequence encodes CASSPRPDRVLGEQFF.

The V call is TRBV15, the J call TRBJ2-1, with 11 bases identical to TRBD2. CDR3 size: 15 residues. Germline V gene sequence: CDR1 LNHNV, CDR2 YYDKDF (reference sequence). The junction had 5 bases not matched to a gene; V was cut back by 10 bases and J by 0 bases. The DNA for the CDR3 is TGTGCCATCCAGGGACTAGCGGACTCCTACAATGAGCAGTTCTTC. Encoded protein: CAIQGLADSYNEQFF.

Notes on this clone: A clone one base away is much larger, so this may be a read error. V and J are TRBV12-3 or TRBV12-4 and TRBJ1-1, with D tentatively TRBD1 (5 bases). Between the trimmed V and J ends, which lost 6 bases and 1 base, there was a span of 9 bases. The CDR3 contains 13 residues. The CDR3 protein is CASSIGQNTEAFF. The CDR3 DNA follows: TGTGCCAGCAGCATAGGACAGAACACTGAAGCTTTCTTT.

This clone has just a few counts. The chain uses TRBV18 and TRBJ2-5, with D unresolved. The V and J ends lost 4 bases and 2 bases respectively, with 8 bases between them. The CDR3 sequence is 13 residues long. The germline CDR1 and CDR2 sequences are KGHSH and LQKENI. The CDR3 protein is CASSHRVQETQYF. CDR3 nucleotide sequence: TGTGCCAGCTCACATAGGGTTCAAGAGACCCAGTACTTC.

The chain joins TRBV23-1 to TRBJ2-5; a weak D match, TRBD2 (6 bases). TRBV23-1 is reported as an ORF; its role is uncertain. The V gene lost 0 bases and the J gene lost 3 bases, with 14 bases spanning the gap. The CDR3 consists of 16 residues. CDR3 in DNA: TGCGCCAGCAGTCAATCGTGGGGTGGGGGGAAAGAGACCCAGTACTTC. Its protein is CASSQSWGGGKETQYF.

CDR3 nucleotide sequence: TGTGCCAGCAGTTTAGGCAGGCGAGCCTACGAGCAGTACTTC. Its protein product is CASSLGRRAYEQYF. The chain has TRBV28 and TRBJ2-7, with D unresolved. The CDR3 has 14 residues. From germline, CDR1 is MDHEN and CDR2 SYDVKM. Trimming pared 2 bases from V and 2 bases from J, leaving 10 bases between.

This chain uses TRBV2 with TRBJ1-1; D remains unclear. CDR1 is SNHLY, CDR2 FYNNEI, per germline. The CDR3 extends over 11 amino acids. Between the trimmed V and J ends, which lost 8 bases and 3 bases, there was a span of 7 bases. In DNA form, the CDR3 reads TGTGCCAGCTTGAGGGACACTGAAGCTTTCTTT. It encodes CASLRDTEAFF.

The V call is TRBV28, the J call TRBJ1-2; D is perhaps TRBD1 (5 bases). The V gene's germline CDR1 is MDHEN and CDR2 SYDVKM. The CDR3 contains 14 residues. Trimming cost V 2 bases and J 6 bases, with 13 bases left between them. CDR3 residues: CASSLIGRVDGYTF. DNA of the CDR3: TGTGCCAGCAGTTTAATCGGCAGGGTTGATGGCTACACCTTC.

This clone was counted once. This same CDR3 is encoded by further DNA sequences in the sample. The chain combines TRBV5-1 with TRBJ2-2, with TRBD2 identical over 7 bases. Germline V CDR1 and CDR2: SGHRS, YFSETQ. The V gene end was trimmed by 2 bases and the J gene end by 1 base; junction bases not matched to a gene: 5. The CDR3 loop spans 16 amino acids. CDR3 region: CASSFTGGRNTGELFF. CDR3 in DNA: TGCGCCAGCAGCTTTACGGGGGGTCGGAACACCGGGGAGCTGTTTTTT.

The DNA for the CDR3 is TGTGCCAGCACCCTTGGTAGTACAGGTTCCCGTGGCTACACCTTC. Its protein is CASTLGSTGSRGYTF. The chain has TRBV11-2 and TRBJ1-2, with D possibly matching TRBD1 (5 bases). Germline CDR1 reads SGHAT; CDR2 reads FQNNGV. The CDR3 is made up of 15 amino acids. Trimming took 7 bases from V and 7 from J, leaving 22 bases between them.

The chain couples TRBV5-6 to TRBJ1-3; 8 nucleotides agree with TRBD1. Losses at the gene ends were 4 bases for V and 0 bases for J; bases not matched to a gene: 6. The CDR3 totals 16 residues. Germline CDR1 and CDR2: SGHDT and YYEEEE. For the CDR3, the DNA is TGTGCCAGCAGCCCAGGGGGCCCCCTCTCTGGAAACACCATATATTTT. Translating it yields CASSPGGPLSGNTIYF.

The chain joins TRBV20-1 to TRBJ1-5, with 8 nucleotides matching TRBD1. CDR1 DFQATT and CDR2 SNEGSKA come from the germline V gene (reference sequence). Trimming at V came to 3 bases and at J to 2 bases, leaving 6 bases not matched to a gene. The CDR3 contains 15 residues. The CDR3 nucleotides read TGCAGTGCTAGTCCAAGACAGGGGCGCAATCAGCCCCAGCATTTT. It specifies CSASPRQGRNQPQHF.

This chain joins TRBV7-9 and TRBJ2-5, with 7 bases that match TRBD2. The CDR3 totals 16 residues. Germline CDR1 SEHNR, CDR2 FQNEAQ (reference sequence). V lost 0 bases to trimming and J lost 2 bases; unmatched junction nucleotides: 6. This chain's CDR3 is CASSLAGGGRQETQYF. As DNA, the CDR3 is TGTGCCAGCAGCTTAGCCGGCGGCGGGAGACAAGAGACCCAGTACTTC.

V gene TRBV6-1 combines with J gene TRBJ2-1, with 7 nucleotides matching TRBD1. Germline CDR1 reads MNHNS; CDR2 reads SASEGT. Losses at the gene ends were 3 bases for V and 0 bases for J; bases not matched to a gene: 8. The length of the CDR3 is 17 residues. The CDR3 sequence: CASSDLGQPSSYNEQFF. The CDR3 nucleotides are TGTGCCAGCAGTGACCTGGGACAGCCAAGCTCCTACAATGAGCAGTTCTTC.

The chain recombines TRBV28 with TRBJ2-1; D is undetermined. Trimming pared 4 bases from V and 10 bases from J, leaving 5 bases between. The V gene's germline CDR1 is MDHEN and CDR2 SYDVKM. The CDR3 length is 10 residues. The CDR3: CASSSREQFF. The CDR3, as DNA: TGTGCCAGCAGTTCGAGAGAGCAGTTCTTC. Together with reference TRBV28 and TRBJ2-1, the CDR3 gives the full variable domain: DVKVTQSSRYLVKRTGEKVFLECVQDMDHENMFWYRQDPGLGLRLIYFSYDVKMKEKGDIPEGYSVSREKKERFSLILESASTNQTSMYLCASSSREQFFGPGTRLTVL.

This sequence joins TRBV12-5 and TRBJ2-2; 11 bases agree with TRBD1. Germline assignment: CDR1 LGHNT and CDR2 FRNRAP. The CDR3 length is 15 residues. The J segment lost 6 bases and the V segment lost 6 bases, leaving 6 bases of the junction unmatched. CDR3 bases: TGTGCTAGTGGCCTCGGGACAGGGGGGGCCGGGGAGCTGTTTTTT. This sequence encodes CASGLGTGGAGELFF.

This rearrangement joins TRBV28 to TRBJ1-2, with D hard to call. Per the germline V gene, CDR1 is MDHEN and CDR2 is SYDVKM. CDR3 length equals 13 residues. V gave up 2 bases and J gave up 4 bases, with 8 bases separating them. In DNA, the CDR3 is TGTGCCAGCAGTTTAAATGATTTCTATGGCTACACCTTC. It codes for CASSLNDFYGYTF.

The chain links TRBV27 to TRBJ1-5; the D gene is possibly TRBD1 (6 bases). This CDR3 spans 14 amino acids. V was shortened by 5 bases and J by 7 bases, with 15 bases between the two germline ends. Germline V lookup: CDR1 MNHEY, CDR2 SMNVEV (reference sequence). In DNA, the CDR3 is TGTGCCAGCAGTCCCAATCGAGGGGGGCAGCCCCAGCATTTT. Its protein is CASSPNRGGQPQHF.

The chain has TRBV9 and TRBJ2-1; 7 positions agree with TRBD1. This CDR3 has 15 amino acids. The J segment lost 0 bases and the V segment lost 0 bases, leaving 0 bases of the junction unmatched. Germline loops: CDR1 SGDLS, CDR2 YYNGEE. The CDR3: CASSVGDSSYNEQFF. Written as DNA, the CDR3 is TGTGCCAGCAGCGTAGGGGACAGCTCCTACAATGAGCAGTTCTTC.

The chain combines TRBV18 with TRBJ1-4; no definite D call. The CDR3 runs to 18 residues. Trimming cost V 2 bases and J 0 bases, with 16 bases left between them. Germline-derived CDR1 and CDR2 are KGHSH and LQKENI. The CDR3 DNA reads as TGTGCCAGCTCACCATCGGCAGCCCGATATGCAACTAATGAAAAACTGTTTTTT. Translating it yields CASSPSAARYATNEKLFF.

DNA of the CDR3: TGTGCCAGCACATCCGTTCGGCGGGATAATCGGAATGAGCAGTTCTTC. Translated: CASTSVRRDNRNEQFF. The chain couples TRBV21-1 to TRBJ2-1; TRBD2 is the table's D call, not checked against the DNA. TRBV21-1 is an annotated pseudogene. This CDR3 has 16 residues.

The rearrangement joins TRBV5-6 to TRBJ1-2; possibly TRBD1 for D (6 bases). V shed 2 bases and J shed 2 bases, with 16 bases lying between them. Per germline, CDR1 SGHDT and CDR2 YYEEEE. The CDR3 has 16 amino acids. This chain's CDR3 is CASSLKPGHFNYGYTF. The CDR3 bases are TGTGCCAGCAGCTTAAAACCGGGACACTTCAACTATGGCTACACCTTC.